A single sample is the source of the 31 T cell receptor beta chains below, sequenced in a study of Ad26.COV2.S vaccination and SARS-CoV-2 variants. The treatment was: around 19 received Ad26.COV2.S at low or high dose, single or two shots; roughly 5 received placebo; per-sample allocation not given. Sampling occurred on day 63 after the first vaccine or placebo injection. Data came from immunoSEQ multiplex PCR; TCRdb stores just in-frame clones and leaves some out. This sample has roughly 270,000 clones, with around 87% found just once. The material sequenced was peripheral blood, taken in a trial of Ad26.COV2.S vaccine versus placebo. The receptors shown here come from a person between 18 and 59 years old who received the Ad26.COV2.S COVID-19 vaccine or a placebo.

V is TRBV3-1 (or the pseudogene TRBV3-2) and J is TRBJ2-7; D remains unclear. Germline V gene sequence: CDR1 LGHDT, CDR2 YNNKEL (reference sequence). The V end lost 3 bases, the J end lost 3 bases, and 27 bases lay between the germline ends. The CDR3 extends over 19 amino acids. CDR3 in DNA: TGTGCCAGCAGCCACTTAAACTTGAGGACGGGCTTGCCGAACTACGAGCAGTACTTC. It codes for CASSHLNLRTGLPNYEQYF.

The rearrangement links TRBV5-1 to TRBJ1-1; 8 bases map to TRBD1. V trimming: 1 base; J trimming: 5 bases; junction bases outside the gene matches: 7. Germline V lookup: CDR1 SGHRS, CDR2 YFSETQ. The CDR3 contains 15 residues. CDR3 amino acids: CASSLRQGPSTEAFF. The CDR3, as DNA: TGCGCCAGCAGCTTGAGACAGGGGCCGAGTACTGAAGCTTTCTTT.

The gene calls are TRBV28 and TRBJ2-7; D ambiguous. This CDR3 has 13 amino acids. In germline, CDR1 is MDHEN, CDR2 SYDVKM. The ends were cut back, 3 bases at V and 6 bases at J, with 12 bases in the middle. The CDR3 loop reads CASSFDLPGEQYF. For the CDR3, the DNA is TGTGCCAGCAGTTTTGACCTGCCGGGCGAGCAGTACTTC.

The DNA of the CDR3 is TGTGCCTGGAGTGACTTAAGGGGGGGGAGCGAGCAGTACTTC. It translates to CAWSDLRGGSEQYF. The chain recombines TRBV30 with TRBJ2-7, with D tentatively TRBD2 (7 bases). CDR1 GTSNPN and CDR2 SVGIG come from the germline V gene (reference sequence). This CDR3 contains 14 residues. Deletions cut 1 base from V and 6 bases from J, with 16 bases between.

The chain recombines TRBV4-1 with TRBJ2-1; no firm D call. The V end lost 0 bases, the J end lost 0 bases, and 9 bases lay between the germline ends. Per the germline V gene, CDR1 is MGHRA and CDR2 is YSYEKL. The CDR3 length is 16 residues. The CDR3 loop reads CASSQDAAYSYNEQFF. DNA of the CDR3: TGCGCCAGCAGCCAAGATGCGGCCTACTCCTACAATGAGCAGTTCTTC.

The rearrangement links TRBV19 to TRBJ2-7; D assignment may be TRBD1 or TRBD2 (5 bases each). In germline, CDR1 is LNHDA, CDR2 SQIVND (reference sequence). The CDR3 spans 13 residues. Trimming took 5 bases from V and 0 from J, leaving 8 bases between them. CDR3 nucleotides: TGTGCCAGTAGTTGGGGGAGCTCCTACGAGCAGTACTTC. Its translation: CASSWGSSYEQYF.

The gene calls are TRBV3-1 (or the pseudogene TRBV3-2) and TRBJ2-1, with 8 bases lining up with TRBD2. Germline V gene lookup returns CDR1 LGHDT and CDR2 YNNKEL (reference sequence). The CDR3 is 16 residues long. J lost 3 bases, V lost 3 bases, and 7 bases had no gene match. The CDR3 reads CASSQELSGNYNEQFF. CDR3 DNA: TGTGCCAGCAGCCAGGAACTTAGCGGGAACTACAATGAGCAGTTCTTC.

V is TRBV29-1 and J is TRBJ2-3; no definite D call. V was clipped by 8 bases and J by 0 bases, with 9 bases between them. This CDR3 comprises 12 residues. The germline V gene encodes CDR1 SQVTM and CDR2 ANQGSEA. The CDR3 DNA sequence: TGCAGCTACACGACTAGCACAGATACGCAGTATTTT. This sequence encodes CSYTTSTDTQYF.

The V gene is TRBV6-5, the J gene TRBJ1-1; a weak D match, TRBD1 (5 bases). The CDR3 loop spans 13 amino acids. From germline, CDR1 is MNHEY and CDR2 SVGAGI. Between the trimmed V and J ends, which lost 5 bases and 1 base, there was a span of 8 bases. The CDR3 reads CASSQGRNTEAFF. Here the CDR3 DNA reads TGTGCCAGCAGTCAGGGACGGAACACTGAAGCTTTCTTT.

V usage is TRBV18 and J usage is TRBJ1-1; 7 positions match TRBD1. The CDR3 extends over 14 amino acids. After removal of 2 bases from V and 7 bases from J, the junction contained 7 bases not matched to a gene. Germline V gives CDR1 KGHSH, CDR2 LQKENI. CDR3 in DNA: TGTGCCAGCTCACCATCACAGGGGTTAAGTGAAGCTTTCTTT. Translating gives CASSPSQGLSEAFF.

The chain uses TRBV5-1 and TRBJ1-2; no clear D gene. V lost 0 bases, J lost 2 bases, and 11 bases lay in between. CDR1 is SGHRS and CDR2 is YFSETQ in the germline V gene. The CDR3 is made up of 15 amino acids. This CDR3 reads CASSLAWGGNYGYTF. The CDR3 region has the DNA TGCGCCAGCAGCTTGGCCTGGGGAGGAAACTATGGCTACACCTTC.

The chain uses TRBV19 and TRBJ1-2; TRBD1 agrees at 7 bases. V shed 9 bases, J shed 2 bases, and the junction held 9 bases outside the gene matches. The V gene's germline CDR1 is LNHDA and CDR2 SQIVND (reference sequence). The CDR3 covers 14 residues. The CDR3 DNA reads as TGTGCCAGCACCGGGACAGAAAGCAACTATGGCTACACCTTC. This translates into CASTGTESNYGYTF.

This clone was observed at least ten times. CDR3 coding DNA: TGTGCCAGCAGCCCTAGCCACAATGAGCAGTTCTTC. This sequence encodes CASSPSHNEQFF. The chain uses TRBV14 and TRBJ2-1; possibly TRBD2 for D (5 bases). This CDR3 has 12 amino acids. Germline V gene data show CDR1 as SGHDN and CDR2 as FVKESK. V dropped 4 bases and J dropped 5 bases, with 6 bases sitting between them.

The J gene is TRBJ1-2, the V gene TRBV23-1; D is undetermined. TRBV23-1 is reported as an ORF; its role is uncertain. The germline V and J ends were trimmed by 2 bases and 7 bases, with 38 bases remaining between them. This CDR3 spans 22 amino acids. The CDR3 bases are TGCGCCAGCAGTCAACCGCACGCCTACCAGACCGATATGACGCGAAGGCGACGTGGCTACACCTTC. It yields the protein CASSQPHAYQTDMTRRRRGYTF.

This clone was recorded once. The chain uses TRBV10-3 and TRBJ1-3, with 9 bases lining up with TRBD1. CDR1 and CDR2 (germline): ENHRY, SYGVKD. With V trimmed by 0 bases and J by 2 bases, 5 bases remained unmatched. This CDR3 region has 17 residues. The CDR3 DNA reads TGTGCCATCAGTGAGTCCGGGACAGGGAGCACTGGAAACACCATATATTTT. This encodes CAISESGTGSTGNTIYF.

The V call is TRBV29-1, the J call TRBJ1-1; TRBD1 matches 7 bases. CDR3 length: 12 amino acids. The V gene end was trimmed by 6 bases and the J gene end by 1 base; junction bases not matched to a gene: 2. Germline assignment: CDR1 SQVTM and CDR2 ANQGSEA. The CDR3 spells CSVGTANTEAFF. CDR3 coding DNA: TGCAGCGTCGGGACAGCGAACACTGAAGCTTTCTTT.

The chain is built from TRBV10-3 and TRBJ2-2; D is unresolved. The CDR3 spans 15 residues. V lost 0 bases, J lost 2 bases, and 7 bases lay in between. Germline V gene lookup returns CDR1 ENHRY and CDR2 SYGVKD. This chain's CDR3 is CAISESKRNTGELFF. The DNA for the CDR3 is TGTGCCATCAGTGAGTCGAAAAGAAACACCGGGGAGCTGTTTTTT.

CDR3 region: CASSLGTGSASYNEQFF. CDR3 sequence (DNA): TGTGCCAGCAGCTTAGGTACGGGGTCCGCCTCCTACAATGAGCAGTTCTTC. The rearrangement links TRBV11-2 to TRBJ2-1; a possible D gene is TRBD2 (5 bases). Trimming removed 1 base at V and 0 bases at J, with 13 bases between. CDR3 length equals 17 residues. Germline values: CDR1 SGHAT, CDR2 FQNNGV.

This clone occurred once. The chain uses TRBV18 and TRBJ2-5, with a possible D match to TRBD1 (6 bases). The CDR3 contains 15 residues. Deletions cut 3 bases from V and 4 bases from J, with 15 bases between. Germline assignment: CDR1 KGHSH and CDR2 LQKENI. CDR3 region: CASSPLQGNGETQYF. The CDR3 nucleotides read TGTGCCAGCTCACCTCTCCAGGGGAATGGAGAGACCCAGTACTTC.

The chain has TRBV6-6 and TRBJ2-2, with 7 bases identical to TRBD1. CDR1 and CDR2 from the germline V gene are MNHNY and SVGAGI (reference sequence). This CDR3 region has 18 residues. Trimming removed 5 bases from V and 3 bases from J; junction bases left unmatched: 15. The CDR3 nucleotides read TGTGCCAGCAGTCGCACTTACTTGGCAGGGGGATACACCGGGGAGCTGTTTTTT. Encoded protein: CASSRTYLAGGYTGELFF.

The chain links TRBV19 to TRBJ1-1; D unclear. The CDR3 totals 13 residues. V lost 8 bases, J lost 0 bases, and 10 bases lay in between. CDR1 and CDR2 (germline): LNHDA, SQIVND (reference sequence). CDR3 in DNA: TGTGCCAGTGGTCCAAAACTGAACACTGAAGCTTTCTTT. This codes for CASGPKLNTEAFF.

The chain joins TRBV15 to TRBJ1-1; TRBD1 aligns across 7 bases. Germline CDR1 and CDR2: LNHNV and YYDKDF (reference sequence). The CDR3 sequence is 17 residues long. V lost 1 base and J lost 0; bases outside the gene matches: 8. For the CDR3, the DNA is TGTGCCACCAGCAGAGGAGTACAGGGGCTAATGAACACTGAAGCTTTCTTT. This translates into CATSRGVQGLMNTEAFF.

The chain carries TRBV19 and TRBJ1-1; possible D gene TRBD1, 5 bases. Germline values: CDR1 LNHDA, CDR2 SQIVND (reference sequence). The CDR3 contains 14 residues. Trimming shortened V by 5 bases and J by 7 bases, and 17 bases separated the two germline ends. The CDR3 region has the DNA TGTGCCAGTAGTCTCGGGGCGCGAATGGGTGAAGCTTTCTTT. Encoded protein: CASSLGARMGEAFF.

The genes are TRBV15 and TRBJ1-1; D uncertain. The germline CDR1 and CDR2 sequences are LNHNV and YYDKDF (reference sequence). Trimming cost V 3 bases and J 4 bases, with 15 bases left between them. CDR3 length: 15 residues. CDR3 region: CATSRSTLGSTEAFF. CDR3 sequence (DNA): TGTGCCACCAGCAGGAGCACCCTGGGGTCCACTGAAGCTTTCTTT.

The gene calls are TRBV7-9 and TRBJ2-3; the match to TRBD2 covers 14 bases. From germline, CDR1 is SEHNR and CDR2 FQNEAQ (reference sequence). The CDR3 has 16 residues. The trim removed 5 bases at V and 5 bases at J, leaving 6 bases unmatched. CDR3 DNA sequence: TGTGCCAGCAGCGCAGGACTAGCGGGAGGAGGAGATACGCAGTATTTT. It yields the protein CASSAGLAGGGDTQYF.

The V gene is TRBV11-3, the J gene TRBJ2-2; no clear D. Trimming removed 1 base at V and 0 bases at J, with 9 bases between. CDR1 SGHNT and CDR2 YENEEA come from the germline V gene. This CDR3 contains 16 residues. The CDR3 DNA sequence: TGTGCCAGCAGCTTAGGACGACTCGCGAACACCGGGGAGCTGTTTTTT. The encoded protein is CASSLGRLANTGELFF.

This chain connects TRBV11-2 to TRBJ2-3; D remains ambiguous. Per the germline V gene, CDR1 is SGHAT and CDR2 is FQNNGV. Trimming removed 2 bases at V and 4 bases at J, with 4 bases between. The CDR3 runs 12 residues. The chain's CDR3 is CASSLRADTQYF. CDR3 DNA: TGTGCCAGCAGCTTAAGGGCAGATACGCAGTATTTT.

This chain connects TRBV7-9 to TRBJ2-3; D is uncertain. The V end was cut by 3 bases, the J end by 6 bases, with 4 bases between. CDR1 and CDR2 (germline): SEHNR, FQNEAQ (reference sequence). This CDR3 contains 11 residues. CDR3: CASSFGDTQYF. CDR3 in DNA: TGTGCCAGCAGCTTCGGGGATACGCAGTATTTT.

This clone was counted once. The chain uses TRBV18 and TRBJ1-2; 9 positions match TRBD1. V shed 3 bases and J 4 bases; nucleotides not matched to a gene: 0. The germline V gene encodes CDR1 KGHSH and CDR2 LQKENI. The CDR3 runs to 13 residues. CDR3 in DNA: TGTGCCAGCTCACCGGACAGGGGCTATGGCTACACCTTC. This translates into CASSPDRGYGYTF. Variable domain in full (rest from reference TRBV18 and TRBJ1-2): NAGVMQNPRHLVRRRGQEARLRCSPMKGHSHVYWYRQLPEEGLKFMVYLQKENIIDESGMPKERFSAEFPKEGPSILRIQQVVRGDSAAYFCASSPDRGYGYTFGSGTRLTVV.

V usage is TRBV2 and J usage is TRBJ1-2, with D perhaps TRBD1 (6 bases). The germline V gene has CDR1 SNHLY and CDR2 FYNNEI. V lost 8 bases to trimming and J lost 6 bases, with 16 bases between them. The CDR3 has 13 amino acids. The CDR3 bases are TGTGCCAGCGCAGATCGGCAGGGGAATGGCTACACCTTC. It is translated as CASADRQGNGYTF.

V usage is TRBV20-1 and J usage is TRBJ2-1, with a tentative D call TRBD2 (6 bases). Germline V gives CDR1 DFQATT, CDR2 SNEGSKA (reference sequence). CDR3 length: 14 amino acids. V was trimmed by 3 bases and J by 6 bases, leaving 15 bases between them. The CDR3 DNA reads as TGCAGTGCTAGTCTAGCTCCCGGGGGCAATGAGCAGTTCTTC. Translating it yields CSASLAPGGNEQFF.